These 7 T cell receptor beta chains were all obtained from the same sample, sequenced in a study of response to subunit inactivated influenza vaccine. Each CDR3 protein is one row after TCRdb ran MiXCR on the RT-PCR reads. The data hold 650,000 to 800,000 distinct CDR3 sequences, with approximately 15% observed a single time. Sequences were derived from PBMCs from blood, sampled 14 to 15 days before vaccination. These receptors originate from a man aged 50-59 years who received an inactivated influenza vaccine.

The chain employs TRBV5-1 and TRBJ1-1; TRBD1 is a possible D gene (6 bases). The CDR3 is made up of 15 amino acids. Trimming took off 0 bases at V and 11 bases at J, with 20 bases between the two ends. Germline lookup yields CDR1 SGHRS and CDR2 YFSETQ. The CDR3 loop reads CASSLVTGPKGVAFF. DNA of the CDR3: TGCGCCAGCAGCTTGGTCACAGGGCCAAAAGGGGTGGCTTTCTTT.

The chain links TRBV7-2 to TRBJ2-7, with 10 bases lining up with TRBD1. Germline V gives CDR1 SGHTA, CDR2 FQGNSA. The CDR3 covers 15 residues. Trimming took 6 bases from V and 5 from J; bases not matched to a gene: 10. CDR3 in amino acids: CASSTSGTGAHEQYF. The CDR3 DNA reads TGTGCCAGCAGTACCTCCGGGACAGGGGCCCACGAGCAGTACTTC.

In DNA, the CDR3 is TGTGCCAGCAGCTACATGGGGGCCGACAATCAGCCCCAGCATTTT. Protein product: CASSYMGADNQPQHF. The V call is TRBV7-2, the J call TRBJ1-5, with D possibly matching TRBD1 (6 bases). Between the trimmed V and J ends, which lost 4 bases and 3 bases, there was a span of 13 bases. CDR3 length: 15 residues. Germline V gives CDR1 SGHTA, CDR2 FQGNSA.

Only a few counts were recorded for this clonotype. The chain carries TRBV6-5 and TRBJ2-3; D is perhaps TRBD2 (6 bases). CDR1 MNHEY and CDR2 SVGAGI come from the germline V gene. The V end lost 0 bases, the J end lost 4 bases, and 11 bases lay between the germline ends. The CDR3 covers 15 residues. The CDR3 DNA sequence: TGTGCCAGCAGTTACTCCCCGGGGGTAGCAGATACGCAGTATTTT. Its protein product is CASSYSPGVADTQYF.

This chain links TRBV6-1 with TRBJ2-7; D unclear. CDR3 length: 12 residues. Trimming stripped 3 bases from V and 6 bases from J, with 9 bases between. CDR1 is MNHNS and CDR2 is SASEGT in the germline V gene. In DNA, the CDR3 is TGTGCCAGCAGTGAGCGGAATTCCGAGCAGTACTTC. This gives the protein CASSERNSEQYF.

This chain uses TRBV6-1 with TRBJ2-2; D gene unclear. V was pared by 6 bases and J by 4 bases, with 12 bases between. Germline V lookup: CDR1 MNHNS, CDR2 SASEGT. This CDR3 has 14 residues. The CDR3: CASRPPGFTGELFF. The CDR3 DNA reads TGTGCCAGCAGGCCACCCGGTTTCACCGGGGAGCTGTTTTTT.

A few counts support this clonotype. The chain couples TRBV7-9 to TRBJ1-2, with 8 bases lining up with TRBD1. The CDR3 covers 15 residues. Per the germline V gene, CDR1 is SEHNR and CDR2 is FQNEAQ (reference sequence). V was pared by 5 bases and J by 6 bases, with 11 bases of the junction left unmatched. The CDR3 nucleotides are TGTGCCAGCAGCCCTAGGTCAGGGGGCCTAGATGGCTACACCTTC. Its translation is CASSPRSGGLDGYTF.